This passage covers 20 T cell receptor beta chains from one sample sequenced in a study of CD8+ T cells in alopecia areata. As for treatment: oral pan-JAK inhibitor, 5-10 mg twice daily. Extraction and reverse transcription of RNA yielded cDNA as the sequencing template. Clones were sequenced by immunoSEQ multiplex PCR, and TCRdb holds only the in-frame ones, with some missing. The sample has about 42,000 clones, approximately 92% seen once. This material consisted of CD8+ T cells sorted from blood, taken at week 24, from a patient treated with tofacitinib. Receptor source: a human donor with alopecia areata.

J is TRBJ2-1 and V is TRBV29-1; TRBD1 is a possible D gene (6 bases). The CDR3 length is 16 residues. V lost 4 bases and J 5 bases, leaving 21 bases between the germline ends. The germline V gene has CDR1 SQVTM and CDR2 ANQGSEA. The CDR3 protein is CSVVLIPAGANNEQFF. CDR3 in DNA: TGCAGCGTTGTTCTAATTCCGGCAGGGGCCAACAATGAGCAGTTCTTC.

The rearrangement joins TRBV6-4 to TRBJ2-2; no firm D call. The V gene lost 0 bases and the J gene lost 2 bases, with 7 bases spanning the gap. Germline V CDR1 and CDR2: MRHNA, SNTAGT. The CDR3 consists of 15 residues. CDR3 DNA sequence: TGTGCCAGCAGTGACTCTGACGGTAACACCGGGGAGCTGTTTTTT. Amino acid sequence: CASSDSDGNTGELFF.

The V call is TRBV15, the J call TRBJ2-5; tentatively, D is TRBD2 (5 bases). The CDR3 runs 11 residues. In germline, CDR1 is LNHNV, CDR2 YYDKDF (reference sequence). With 5 bases removed from V and 5 bases from J, the gap between germline ends came to 6 bases. DNA for the CDR3: TGTGCCACCAGCTCGGGGGAGACCCAGTACTTC. Protein product: CATSSGETQYF.

The CDR3 region is CATSRRTAGANVLTF. The CDR3 nucleotides read TGTGCCACCAGCAGACGGACAGCCGGGGCCAACGTCCTGACTTTC. V is TRBV15 and J is TRBJ2-6, with a possible D match to TRBD1 (6 bases). The CDR3 length is 15 residues. From germline, CDR1 is LNHNV and CDR2 YYDKDF (reference sequence). The V gene lost 2 bases and the J gene lost 4 bases, with 9 bases spanning the gap.

This chain joins TRBV21-1 and TRBJ2-3; the table assigns TRBD1, which was not confirmed against the DNA. TRBV21-1 is recorded as a pseudogene. The CDR3 length is 16 residues. The CDR3 region has the DNA TGTGCCAGCAGCAAAGTAGGGACAGCGAGGGCAGATACGCAGTATTTT. Its protein is CASSKVGTARADTQYF.

The genes are TRBV6-5 and TRBJ2-7; 8 nucleotides align to TRBD1. Losses at the gene ends were 2 bases for V and 1 base for J; bases not matched to a gene: 7. Germline CDR1 and CDR2: MNHEY and SVGAGI. The CDR3 is 16 residues long. The DNA for the CDR3 is TGTGCCAGCAGTTACAGCAGGGACAGGCCTTCCTACGAGCAGTACTTC. It is translated as CASSYSRDRPSYEQYF.

The gene calls are TRBV30 and TRBJ2-5; tentative D call: TRBD2 (6 bases). The better agreement between TRBJ2-7 and the DNA end casts doubt on the J call. Germline assignment: CDR1 GTSNPN and CDR2 SVGIG (reference sequence). This CDR3 contains 17 residues. CDR3 region: CAWSEAELGTGDYEQYF. Written as DNA, the CDR3 is TGTGCCTGGAGTGAGGCGGAGCTCGGGACTGGAGACTACGAGCAGTACTTC.

This clone has just a few counts. The V and J genes are TRBV2 and TRBJ2-7, with 9 bases identical to TRBD1. Germline CDR1 SNHLY, CDR2 FYNNEI. CDR3 length equals 16 residues. V lost 10 bases, J lost 4 bases, and 17 bases stayed unmatched. DNA for the CDR3: TGTGCCACCCGGTCAGGACAGGGGAGGGATCGGTACGAGCAGTACTTC. This gives the protein CATRSGQGRDRYEQYF.

The chain combines TRBV28 with TRBJ2-2, with 7 bases identical to TRBD2. The germline gives CDR1 MDHEN, CDR2 SYDVKM. The CDR3 consists of 14 residues. V dropped 11 bases and J dropped 2; count of bases not matched to a gene: 8. The chain's CDR3 is CAVVGLKNTGELFF. The CDR3 DNA reads as TGTGCCGTGGTGGGACTAAAAAACACCGGGGAGCTGTTTTTT.

The chain has TRBV29-1 and TRBJ2-7, with unresolved D. Gene TRBJ2-1 matches the end of the DNA better, so the J call may be wrong. CDR3 length: 14 residues. Germline CDR1 SQVTM, CDR2 ANQGSEA. The CDR3 nucleotides read TGCAGCGTATCCGCAGTAAGCTCCTACAATGAGCAGTTCTTC. Residues: CSVSAVSSYNEQFF.

The rearrangement uses TRBV4-3 and TRBJ2-7; tentative D call: TRBD1 (6 bases). V was clipped by 0 bases and J by 3 bases, with 12 bases between them. CDR3 length: 15 amino acids. Germline V gene data show CDR1 as LGHNA and CDR2 as YSLEER. CDR3 coding DNA: TGCGCCAGCAGCCAAGAAAGTCAGGGGAGCTACGAGCAGTACTTC. Encoded protein: CASSQESQGSYEQYF.

This chain uses TRBV2 with TRBJ2-1, with TRBD2 as a possible D gene (6 bases). Trimming removed 11 bases from V and 9 bases from J, with 20 bases in between. Germline loops: CDR1 SNHLY, CDR2 FYNNEI. The CDR3 loop spans 13 amino acids. The CDR3 coding sequence is TGTGCCGGAGGGTTGATTCTGGAAGGTGAGCAGTTCTTC. The encoded protein is CAGGLILEGEQFF. The full variable domain, rest sourced from reference TRBV2 and TRBJ2-1, is EPEVTQTPSHQVTQMGQEVILRCVPISNHLYFYWYRQILGQKVEFLVSFYNNEISEKSEIFDDQFSVERPDGSNFTLKIRSTKLEDSAMYFCAGGLILEGEQFFGPGTRLTVL.

The V call is TRBV6-1, the J call TRBJ2-7, with 9 bases lining up with TRBD2. Unmatched junction bases numbered 2, after V lost 1 base and J lost 1 base. CDR1 is MNHNS, CDR2 SASEGT, per germline. The CDR3 loop spans 15 amino acids. CDR3 nucleotide sequence: TGTGCCAGCAGTGAAGAGAGCGGGGGGTCCTACGAGCAGTACTTC. Protein: CASSEESGGSYEQYF.

The chain employs TRBV7-9 and TRBJ2-5; 9 bases match TRBD1. J lost 4 bases, V lost 5 bases, and 8 bases had no gene match. CDR3 length: 15 residues. CDR1 is SEHNR and CDR2 is FQNEAQ in the germline V gene (reference sequence). CDR3 amino acids: CASSGGQGNGETQYF. The CDR3, as DNA: TGTGCCAGCAGCGGGGGACAGGGAAACGGAGAGACCCAGTACTTC.

The chain combines TRBV15 with TRBJ2-5; D might be TRBD1 or TRBD2, each matching 5 bases. CDR1 is LNHNV and CDR2 is YYDKDF in the germline V gene (reference sequence). The CDR3 runs to 13 residues. The ends were cut back, 0 bases at V and 5 bases at J, with 7 bases in the middle. CDR3 amino acids: CATSREGDETQYF. The DNA of the CDR3 is TGTGCCACCAGCAGAGAGGGGGACGAGACCCAGTACTTC.

The chain combines TRBV19 with TRBJ2-1; D call uncertain. Trimming removed 5 bases from V and 0 bases from J, with 5 bases in between. Germline CDR1 and CDR2: LNHDA and SQIVND (reference sequence). CDR3 size: 13 residues. As DNA, the CDR3 is TGTGCCAGTAGTCCCATCTCCTACAATGAGCAGTTCTTC. Its translation is CASSPISYNEQFF.

This chain joins TRBV7-9 and TRBJ2-1, with TRBD1 matching over 7 bases. The CDR3 is 15 amino acids. Germline trimming cut 5 bases from V and 4 bases from J; bases unmatched to any gene: 8. Germline V gene lookup returns CDR1 SEHNR and CDR2 FQNEAQ (reference sequence). For the CDR3, the DNA is TGTGCCAGCAGCGACCGCGACAGGGAGTACAATGAGCAGTTCTTC. Translated, it gives CASSDRDREYNEQFF.

This clone was seen just once. The chain's CDR3 is CASSQVTSGGPNEQFF. The CDR3 region has the DNA TGTGCCAGCAGCCAAGTGACTAGCGGGGGACCTAATGAGCAGTTCTTC. V gene TRBV14 combines with J gene TRBJ2-1; 12 nucleotides match TRBD2. The CDR3 is 16 amino acids. The V gene end was trimmed by 1 base and the J gene end by 7 bases; junction bases not matched to a gene: 5. The germline V gene encodes CDR1 SGHDN and CDR2 FVKESK.

The CDR3 is CSVDPSTIQPNEQFF. The CDR3 DNA sequence: TGCAGCGTTGACCCTTCAACCATTCAGCCCAATGAGCAGTTCTTC. The chain links TRBV29-1 to TRBJ2-1; D remains ambiguous. Deletions cut 3 bases from V and 6 bases from J, with 18 bases between. Germline lookup yields CDR1 SQVTM and CDR2 ANQGSEA. This CDR3 is 15 amino acids long.

This chain links TRBV7-2 with TRBJ2-7; unclear D gene. V was trimmed by 1 base and J by 7 bases, leaving 5 bases between them. CDR1 is SGHTA and CDR2 is FQGNSA in the germline V gene. CDR3 size: 11 residues. The CDR3 DNA reads as TGTGCCAGCAGCTTAGAGACGGAGCAGTACTTC. Its translation is CASSLETEQYF.